These T cell receptor beta chains were read from a single sample in a study of resident and recirculating memory T cells in vitiligo. Here immunoSEQ multiplex PCR was the method, and the copy in TCRdb shows in-frame clones only, minus some. The sample lists 70,000 to 85,000 clones, more than 85% occurring once. Sequencing input: blood. The receptor set was obtained from a male donor with vitiligo. CDR3s include the opening cysteine and the closing phenylalanine or tryptophan. The size of a clone is reported for some rows only, either as once, few or many, or as a class for expanded clones.

TRBV7-2 18 - CASSSTESERGYTDTQYF
TRBV19 16 - CASSASGTANTGELFF
TRBV11-2 14 - CASSSQVSTDTQYF
TRBV10-3 13 once CAISELEIQPQHF
TRBV4-1 16 once CASSQATGGGNTEAFF
TRBV10-3 13 - CAISFPGSDTQYF
TRBV11-1 15 - CASSLATGYLYEQYF
TRBV5-1 16 - CASSLSGEEKRNEQYF
TRBV7-3 17 - CASSLGASGGHSDTQYF
TRBV5-1 13 - CASSTDRPEKLFF
TRBV19 15 - CASSIYEEGTYEQYF
TRBV7-3 16 - CASSLTAGTGLYEQYF
TRBV11-1 15 - CASSLGQQGNTEAFF
TRBV27 13 - CASSYRGDQPQHF
TRBV28 13 - CASSTSQLYEQYF
TRBV7-9 16 - CASSLGDREWTDTQYF
TRBV7-9 18 - CASTPVGGGGPHFGEQFF
TRBV30 14 - CAWTHSTVNTEAFF
TRBV7-9 13 - CASSLVPGTEAFF
TRBV30 11 few CAWSAQGGYTF
TRBV23-1 20 - CASSQSPRDNVTQALYEQYF
TRBV11-2 13 - CASSLAIRVKQFF
TRBV5-4 15 - CASSLFGGAGETQYF
TRBV7-9 14 - CASSPGGGTGELFF
TRBV30 11 - CAWTLQDEQFF
TRBV7-3 13 - CASSSVTGRQAFF
TRBV18 15 few CASSPRRGREETQYF
TRBV7-2 12 - CASSQGNDEQYF
TRBV6-1 16 - CASSEVVFTDQETQYF
TRBV14 16 - CASSQDMGGSFTEAFF
TRBV5-1 12 - CASSRNRDGYTF
TRBV19 16 - CASSRGGQGFTQPQHF
TRBV30 12 - CAWSMTGSGYTF
TRBV7-9 13 few CASSEVMNTEAFF
TRBV19 17 - CASSIHRVPRANSPLHF
TRBV25-1 13 - CASSGTDNEKLFF
TRBV4-2 16 - CASSQEHRASTDTQYF
TRBV9 19 - CASSVDPGLAGGAYNEQFF
TRBV29-1 14 - CSVEDFGRPGELFF
TRBV5-4 15 - CASSGGTGGYTEAFF
TRBV19 16 - CASSRTGDPSLDGYTF
TRBV7-9 15 - CASSSRDRDTGELFF
TRBV29-1 13 - CSVLPRRAGELFF
TRBV7-9 16 - CASSPRDSASTDTQYF
TRBV2 15 - CASSPRLAGLNEQFF
TRBV11-2 15 - CASSLADTYNSPLHF
TRBV5-1 14 - CASSLGQENQPQHF
TRBV2 13 - CATLRGRGNEQFF
TRBV6-6 14 - CASSYTGKNTEAFF
TRBV5-1 15 - CASGSGTASYNEQFF
TRBV18 16 once CASSPQAGGPNYGYTF
TRBV10-3 13 few CAITAAENTEAFF
TRBV5-6 14 - CASSFGQEPYGYTF
TRBV7-2 14 - CASGPGQGFGELFF
TRBV5-1 13 - CASSLGGNGAQHF
TRBV10-1 16 - CASTRYRILAKNIQYF
TRBV14 15 - CASSQAGGVRQPQHF
TRBV4-3 16 - CASSQDRGRSNYGYTF
TRBV10-3 12 - CAISEGGYEQYF
TRBV28 13 - CASSRSDTYGYTF